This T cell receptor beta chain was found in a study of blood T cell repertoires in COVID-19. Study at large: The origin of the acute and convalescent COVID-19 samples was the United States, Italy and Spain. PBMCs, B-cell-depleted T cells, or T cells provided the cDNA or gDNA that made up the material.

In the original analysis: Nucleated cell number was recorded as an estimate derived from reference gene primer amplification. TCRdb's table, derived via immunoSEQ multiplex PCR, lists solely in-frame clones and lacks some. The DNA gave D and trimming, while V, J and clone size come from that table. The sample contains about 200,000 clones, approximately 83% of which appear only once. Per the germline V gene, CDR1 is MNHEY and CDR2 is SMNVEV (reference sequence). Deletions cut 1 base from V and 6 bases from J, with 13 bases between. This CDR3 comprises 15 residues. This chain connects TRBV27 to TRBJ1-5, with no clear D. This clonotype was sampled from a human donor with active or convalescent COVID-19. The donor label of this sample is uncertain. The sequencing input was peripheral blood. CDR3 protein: CASSLFATGGQPQHF. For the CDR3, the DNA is TGTGCCAGCAGTTTATTCGCAACCGGCGGTCAGCCCCAGCATTTT.